This entry is about one TCR beta chain. Clones were sequenced by immunoSEQ multiplex PCR, and TCRdb holds only the in-frame ones, with some missing. The sample yields roughly 2.5 million clones, around nine tenths seen once. This specimen comes from a study of shared clonotypes between healthy human individuals. The CDR3 is made up of 14 amino acids. The V and J ends lost 7 bases and 3 bases respectively, with 15 bases between them. Germline CDR1 is SGHNT and CDR2 is YENEEA. Material for sequencing was naive CD4+ T cells sorted from blood. Stated subset: CD45RA+ positively selected. This sequence originates from a young man in good health. This chain links TRBV11-3 with TRBJ1-1, with D unresolved. The CDR3 reads CASTGDTSYTEAFF. CDR3 sequence (DNA): TGTGCCAGCACCGGAGACACTAGCTACACTGAAGCTTTCTTT.